This TCR beta chain was sequenced in a study of T-cell memory formation after mild COVID-19. Germline V CDR1 and CDR2: SEHNR, FQNEAQ (reference sequence). The CDR3 covers 12 residues. Trimming pared 4 bases from V and 7 bases from J, leaving 10 bases between. 5'RACE, which relied on constant-segment primers, yielded TCR alpha and TCR beta cDNA libraries carrying sample barcodes and UMIs. MiXCR, applied by TCRdb to the 5' RACE reads, yields one record per CDR3 protein. The top ten hold 20% to 25% of the sample, which has 350,000 to 500,000 distinct CDR3 sequences, roughly 18% seen once. This clonotype occurred many times.

Sequencing was carried out using PBMCs or a T cell subset sorted from them (not recorded which). This clonotype was sampled from a man between 18 and 35 years old who had mild COVID-19 (a few samples of this study predate the infection). Cell type and time point are not known. The V call is TRBV7-9, the J call TRBJ1-1; weak D call: TRBD1 (6 bases). CDR3 sequence reads: CASSSYRDEAFF. For the CDR3, the DNA is TGTGCCAGCAGCTCTTACAGGGATGAAGCTTTCTTT.